A single sample gave rise to the 8 T cell receptor beta chains below, sequenced in a study of OX40 agonist ivuxolimab in advanced cancers. Clones were read by immunoSEQ multiplex PCR, and TCRdb kept only the in-frame ones, dropping some. The sample has several thousand clones, about 81% seen once. The sample consisted of CD4+ or CD8+ T cells sorted from blood, taken in a trial of the OX40 agonist ivuxolimab. Source of these receptors: an adult with an advanced solid tumor such as melanoma, head and neck, liver or kidney cancer.

The chain links TRBV29-1 to TRBJ1-1; weak D call: TRBD1 (5 bases). The CDR3 spans 17 residues. V was pared by 3 bases and J by 4 bases, with 24 bases between. Germline V gene sequence: CDR1 SQVTM, CDR2 ANQGSEA. CDR3 loop: CSVEGVSAGGVLTEAFF. The CDR3 nucleotides read TGCAGCGTTGAGGGGGTGTCCGCGGGGGGAGTTCTCACTGAAGCTTTCTTT.

This clone was found a few times. The rearrangement joins TRBV28 to TRBJ1-5, with a tentative D call TRBD1 (6 bases). This CDR3 has 12 amino acids. The germline V gene has CDR1 MDHEN and CDR2 SYDVKM. The CDR3 region is CGAQGQNQPQHF. In DNA, the CDR3 is TGTGGAGCGCAGGGACAAAATCAGCCCCAGCATTTT. The full variable domain, its missing parts supplied by reference TRBV28 and TRBJ1-5, is DVKVTQSSRYLVKRTGEKVFLECVQDMDHENMFWYRQDPGLGLRLIYFSYDVKMKEKGDIPEGYSVSREKKERFSLILESASTNQTSMYLCGAQGQNQPQHFGDGTRLSIL.

The CDR3 spells CASSLPYASYEQYF. DNA of the CDR3: TGTGCCAGCAGCTTGCCTTACGCCTCCTACGAGCAGTACTTC. The rearrangement uses TRBV5-6 and TRBJ2-7, with D unclear. This CDR3 is built from 14 residues. The V gene's germline CDR1 is SGHDT and CDR2 YYEEEE. V dropped 1 base and J dropped 0 bases, with 8 bases sitting between them.

V is TRBV19 and J is TRBJ2-2, with 8 bases that match TRBD2. J lost 0 bases, V lost 1 base, and 4 bases had no gene match. Germline CDR1 LNHDA, CDR2 SQIVND (reference sequence). The CDR3 is 17 residues long. CDR3 residues: CASSIVLAGPNTGELFF. Written as DNA, the CDR3 is TGTGCCAGTAGTATAGTTTTAGCGGGGCCGAACACCGGGGAGCTGTTTTTT.

The rearrangement joins TRBV6-6 to TRBJ2-7; the match to TRBD1 covers 7 bases. The V and J ends lost 0 bases and 4 bases, in that order; junction bases with no gene match: 9. The CDR3 is 16 residues long. Germline V lookup: CDR1 MNHNY, CDR2 SVGAGI (reference sequence). CDR3 residues: CASSYSSRDSRYEQYF. CDR3 bases: TGTGCCAGCAGTTACTCGAGTAGGGACAGTCGATACGAGCAGTACTTC.

The chain carries TRBV4-1 and TRBJ1-6; D possibly corresponds to TRBD1 (5 bases). V was cut by 1 base and J by 6 bases, with 13 bases left in between. CDR1 and CDR2 from the germline V gene are MGHRA and YSYEKL. The CDR3 is 16 amino acids. The CDR3 here is CASSQAGGRSNSPLHF. The DNA of the CDR3 is TGCGCCAGCAGCCAAGCGGGGGGGAGGAGTAATTCACCCCTCCACTTT.

This sequence joins TRBV5-6 and TRBJ1-2; perhaps TRBD1 as D (5 bases). CDR1 is SGHDT, CDR2 YYEEEE, per germline. CDR3 length: 15 residues. V was trimmed by 4 bases and J by 1 base, leaving 14 bases between them. CDR3 DNA sequence: TGTGCCAGCAGCCGAGGTTCTCAGGGTAACTATGGCTACACCTTC. Amino acids: CASSRGSQGNYGYTF.

V usage is TRBV19 and J usage is TRBJ2-1; D call uncertain. The V end was cut by 5 bases, the J end by 4 bases, with 3 bases between. The germline V gene has CDR1 LNHDA and CDR2 SQIVND (reference sequence). The CDR3 is 11 amino acids. The CDR3 DNA sequence: TGTGCCAGTAGTTGGTACAATGAGCAGTTCTTC. Protein product: CASSWYNEQFF. The full variable domain, in which reference TRBV19 and TRBJ2-1 provide the parts outside the CDR3, is DGGITQSPKYLFRKEGQNVTLSCEQNLNHDAMYWYRQDPGQGLRLIYYSQIVNDFQKGDIAEGYSVSREKKESFPLTVTSAQKNPTAFYLCASSWYNEQFFGPGTRLTVL.